One sample yielded the 14 T cell receptor beta chains listed below, sequenced in a study of blood T cells in healthy people across ages. It was with a sample-barcoded 5' primer and a J-beta primer mix that a second PCR of about 6 to 11 cycles was run. Using its own MiXCR run on the 5' RACE reads, TCRdb lists one record per CDR3 protein. Of roughly 2 million distinct CDR3 sequences in the sample, about 50% are singletons; the top ten hold around 2.1%. The sequencing sample was made of blood. All receptors come from a middle-aged woman in good health.

In its sample, this clonotype was seen a few times. This rearrangement joins TRBV7-8 to TRBJ2-7, with D perhaps being TRBD1 or TRBD2 (6 bases each). The J call may be mistaken, given a closer DNA end match to TRBJ2-5. The CDR3 is 17 amino acids. Germline V gene sequence: CDR1 SGHVS, CDR2 FQNEAQ. The CDR3 protein is CASSPPLIGEGGQTQYF. The CDR3 DNA reads as TGTGCCAGCAGCCCACCTTTAATAGGCGAAGGGGGGCAGACCCAGTACTTC.

This chain connects TRBV20-1 to TRBJ1-1, with D unclear. The CDR3 extends over 12 amino acids. Germline assignment: CDR1 DFQATT and CDR2 SNEGSKA (reference sequence). V was clipped by 2 bases and J by 4 bases, with 8 bases between them. In DNA form, the CDR3 reads TGCAGTGCTAGAAGGGAACTCACTGAAGCTTTCTTT. As protein: CSARRELTEAFF.

This clonotype appeared a few times. This chain uses TRBV7-2 with TRBJ2-7, with TRBD1 matching over 9 bases. The V segment lost 1 base and the J segment 5 bases; nucleotides outside the gene matches: 6. The CDR3 runs to 15 residues. In germline, CDR1 is SGHTA, CDR2 FQGNSA. For the CDR3, the DNA is TGTGCCAGCAGCTTAGTCGGGACAGGGCGTCACGAGCAGTACTTC. Amino acid sequence: CASSLVGTGRHEQYF. The full variable domain, its missing parts supplied by reference TRBV7-2 and TRBJ2-7, is GAGVSQSPSNKVTEKGKDVELRCDPISGHTALYWYRQSLGQGLEFLIYFQGNSAPDKSGLPSDRFSAERTGGSVSTLTIQRTQQEDSAVYLCASSLVGTGRHEQYFGPGTRLTVT.

This clonotype was detected a few times. The J gene is TRBJ2-7, the V gene TRBV27; 9 positions agree with TRBD1. The CDR3 totals 14 residues. V dropped 6 bases and J dropped 6; count of bases not matched to a gene: 9. Per the germline V gene, CDR1 is MNHEY and CDR2 is SMNVEV (reference sequence). The CDR3 nucleotides are TGTGCCAGCAGAGCATCCGGGACAGGGACCGAGCAGTACTTC. This sequence encodes CASRASGTGTEQYF.

This chain links TRBV20-1 with TRBJ1-5; D possibly corresponds to TRBD1 (5 bases). This CDR3 contains 15 residues. Germline CDR1 reads DFQATT; CDR2 reads SNEGSKA (reference sequence). V shed 4 bases and J shed 0 bases, with 13 bases lying between them. This CDR3 reads CSATPGHYSNQPQHF. The CDR3 DNA sequence: TGCAGTGCTACCCCGGGGCACTATAGCAATCAGCCCCAGCATTTT.

This clonotype was observed a few times. The chain has TRBV29-1 and TRBJ2-1; 13 bases fit TRBD2. Germline V gene data show CDR1 as SQVTM and CDR2 as ANQGSEA. Germline trimming cut 7 bases from V and 8 bases from J; bases unmatched to any gene: 17. The CDR3 has 17 amino acids. Here the CDR3 reads CSARRMSGLAGIYEQFF. The DNA for the CDR3 is TGCAGCGCCCGAAGGATGTCGGGACTAGCGGGGATCTATGAGCAGTTCTTC.

The chain recombines TRBV4-3 with TRBJ2-3, with D uncertain. The CDR3 loop spans 14 amino acids. The V end was cut by 3 bases, the J end by 6 bases, with 13 bases between. Germline V gene sequence: CDR1 LGHNA, CDR2 YSLEER. The CDR3 sequence: CASSHGRPTDTQYF. The CDR3 DNA reads TGCGCCAGCAGCCACGGCAGGCCCACGGATACGCAGTATTTT.

Only a few counts were recorded for this clonotype. This chain joins TRBV10-3 and TRBJ2-5; the D gene is possibly TRBD2 (6 bases). Germline lookup yields CDR1 ENHRY and CDR2 SYGVKD. The CDR3 consists of 13 residues. Trimming took off 10 bases at V and 1 base at J, with 13 bases between the two ends. CDR3 DNA: TGTGCCACCAGGGAGGCAACCCAAGAGACCCAGTACTTC. Amino acids: CATREATQETQYF.

In this sample, this clonotype turned up a few times. The rearrangement uses TRBV3-1 and TRBJ2-4; either TRBD1 or TRBD2 may fit D (6 bases each). The V end lost 0 bases, the J end lost 2 bases, and 26 bases lay between the germline ends. CDR3 size: 21 residues. CDR1 is LGHDT and CDR2 is YNNKEL in the germline V gene (reference sequence). The DNA of the CDR3 is TGTGCCAGCAGCCAAGATCCCTTTGGCACAGGGCGGGATCTGACCAAAAACATTCAGTACTTC. Its protein product is CASSQDPFGTGRDLTKNIQYF.

The V gene is TRBV6-6, the J gene TRBJ1-3, with TRBD1 as a possible D gene (5 bases). V was trimmed by 6 bases and J by 0 bases, leaving 18 bases between them. Germline V gene sequence: CDR1 MNHNY, CDR2 SVGAGI (reference sequence). This CDR3 has 17 amino acids. In DNA form, the CDR3 reads TGTGCCAGCAGCCGTTACCGGGACGGTAGCTCTGGAAACACCATATATTTT. Amino acids: CASSRYRDGSSGNTIYF.

The V call is TRBV6-5, the J call TRBJ1-2; the match to TRBD1 covers 7 bases. CDR1 and CDR2 from the germline V gene are MNHEY and SVGAGI. The V segment lost 4 bases and the J segment 5 bases; nucleotides outside the gene matches: 7. The CDR3 is 14 residues long. CDR3 in amino acids: CASSSGTVGYGYTF. The DNA of the CDR3 is TGTGCCAGCAGTTCCGGGACAGTCGGGTATGGCTACACCTTC.

Turning to this clonotype: This may come from a read error, since a much larger clone is one base off. The chain combines TRBV12-3 or TRBV12-4 with TRBJ2-7, with D possibly TRBD1 on 5 matching bases. The CDR3 contains 14 residues. Here the CDR3 DNA reads TGTGCCAGCAGTTTACAGGGAAACTCCTACGAGCGGTACTTC. It is translated as CASSLQGNSYERYF.

V is TRBV7-2 and J is TRBJ2-5; tentatively, D is TRBD1 (6 bases). The CDR3 extends over 12 amino acids. CDR1 is SGHTA and CDR2 is FQGNSA in the germline V gene. The V end was cut by 3 bases, the J end by 9 bases, with 11 bases between. This CDR3 reads CASSFQGSAQYF. The CDR3 DNA follows: TGTGCCAGCAGCTTTCAGGGGTCGGCCCAGTACTTC.

The gene calls are TRBV29-1 and TRBJ2-4; D perhaps matches TRBD2 (5 bases). CDR3 length: 17 residues. Germline V gene data show CDR1 as SQVTM and CDR2 as ANQGSEA. V lost 4 bases and J 1 base, leaving 20 bases between the germline ends. CDR3 loop: CSVAGSQPLRAKNIQYF. The CDR3 DNA is TGCAGCGTTGCGGGGTCTCAGCCGCTGAGGGCCAAAAACATTCAGTACTTC.